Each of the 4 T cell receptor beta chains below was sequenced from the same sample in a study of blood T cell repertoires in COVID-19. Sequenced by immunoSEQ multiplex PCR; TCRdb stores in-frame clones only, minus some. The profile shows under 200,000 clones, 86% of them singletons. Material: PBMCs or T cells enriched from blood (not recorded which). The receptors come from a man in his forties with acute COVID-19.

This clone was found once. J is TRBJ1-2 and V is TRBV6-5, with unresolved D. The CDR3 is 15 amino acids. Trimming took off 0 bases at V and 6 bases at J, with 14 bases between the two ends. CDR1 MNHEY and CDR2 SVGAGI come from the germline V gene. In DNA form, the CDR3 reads TGTGCCAGCAGTTACTCGACGAACAACTACAATGGCTACACCTTC. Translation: CASSYSTNNYNGYTF.

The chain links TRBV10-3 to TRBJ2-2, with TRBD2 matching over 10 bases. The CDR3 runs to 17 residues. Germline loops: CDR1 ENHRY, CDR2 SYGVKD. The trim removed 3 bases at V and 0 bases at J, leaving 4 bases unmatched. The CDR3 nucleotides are TGTGCCATCAGTGAAAGGACTAGCGGTACGAACACCGGGGAGCTGTTTTTT. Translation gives CAISERTSGTNTGELFF.

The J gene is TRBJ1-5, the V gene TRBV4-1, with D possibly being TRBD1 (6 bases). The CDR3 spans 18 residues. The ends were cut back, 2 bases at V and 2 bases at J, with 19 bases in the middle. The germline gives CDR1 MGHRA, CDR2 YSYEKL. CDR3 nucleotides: TGCGCCAGCAGCCAAAGGGACACCCTGACGGCGGGCAATCAGCCCCAGCATTTT. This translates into CASSQRDTLTAGNQPQHF.

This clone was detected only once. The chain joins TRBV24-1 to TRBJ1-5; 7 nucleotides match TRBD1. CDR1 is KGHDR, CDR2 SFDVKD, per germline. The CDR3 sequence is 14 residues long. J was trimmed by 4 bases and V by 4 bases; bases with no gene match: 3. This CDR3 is CATSERTGNQPQHF. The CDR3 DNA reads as TGTGCCACCAGTGAGCGGACAGGTAATCAGCCCCAGCATTTT.